The present entry profiles one T cell receptor (beta chain) with its context. Its antigen is currently unknown. With 60 Vbeta and 13 Jbeta primers, the PCR was carried out. Sequenced by immunoSEQ multiplex PCR; TCRdb stores in-frame clones only, minus some. Its table records 110,000 to 150,000 clones. This CDR3 has 18 residues. CDR1 is SGHVS and CDR2 is FQNEAQ in the germline V gene. V was trimmed by 5 bases and J by 1 base, leaving 22 bases between them. These data are taken from a study of cytomegalovirus exposure and HLA in healthy donors. Whole-study results and caveats: Overall, about 160 TCR beta chains were annotated as cytomegalovirus-associated.

The chain is built from TRBV7-8 and TRBJ2-3; weak D call: TRBD2 (7 bases). The receptor was derived from a man between 35 and 55 years old in good health and CMV-seronegative. The sequencing input was PBMCs. CDR3 coding DNA: TGTGCCAGCAGCCCTCGAGGGGGGGGAGCCCCTCGCACAGATACGCAGTATTTT. It translates to CASSPRGGGAPRTDTQYF.